This T cell receptor (beta chain) was captured by sequencing in a study of T cell repertoires in cytomegalovirus infection. Study in general: Indications of both CMV infection and matching HLA type were provided by public TCR beta signatures. Study outcomes and limitations: The ex vivo response was dominated by HLA-C-restricted CMV-specific TCR beta clonotypes. Public TCR beta family frequency separated CMV-and-HLA carriers, including in an independent cohort.

CDR3 length: 16 residues. Germline lookup yields CDR1 SNHLY and CDR2 FYNNEI. J was trimmed by 5 bases and V by 6 bases; bases with no gene match: 10. In the case of this clonotype: The antigen remains unidentified.

TCRdb re-analysed the reads in MiXCR, keeping a single row per CDR3 protein. The sample consists of some 600,000 distinct CDR3 sequences, around 24% of them appearing once. V usage is TRBV2 and J usage is TRBJ2-3; 11 nucleotides agree with TRBD2. The clonotype was recovered from a human donor in good health (CMV status not recorded). Some clones in this sample may be carry-over from other donors' samples. Sequences were obtained from CD8+ T cells from PBMCs. CDR3 protein: CASRIGTSGTLDTQYF. As DNA, the CDR3 is TGTGCCAGCAGAATAGGGACTAGCGGAACCTTAGATACGCAGTATTTT. Supplemented by reference TRBV2 and TRBJ2-3, the full variable domain reads EPEVTQTPSHQVTQMGQEVILRCVPISNHLYFYWYRQILGQKVEFLVSFYNNEISEKSEIFDDQFSVERPDGSNFTLKIRSTKLEDSAMYFCASRIGTSGTLDTQYFGPGTRLTVL.